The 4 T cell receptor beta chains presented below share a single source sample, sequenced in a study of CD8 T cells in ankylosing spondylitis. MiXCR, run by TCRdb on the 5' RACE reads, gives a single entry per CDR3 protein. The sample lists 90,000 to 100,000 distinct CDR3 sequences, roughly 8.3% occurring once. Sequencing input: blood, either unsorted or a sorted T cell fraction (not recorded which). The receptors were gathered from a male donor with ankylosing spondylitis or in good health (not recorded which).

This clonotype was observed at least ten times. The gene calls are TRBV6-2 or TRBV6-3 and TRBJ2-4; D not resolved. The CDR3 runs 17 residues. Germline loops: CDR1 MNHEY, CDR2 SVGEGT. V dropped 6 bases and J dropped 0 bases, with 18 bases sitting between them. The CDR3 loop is CASSPRPKPRAKNIQYF. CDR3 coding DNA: TGTGCCAGCAGCCCGAGACCGAAGCCTAGAGCCAAAAACATTCAGTACTTC.

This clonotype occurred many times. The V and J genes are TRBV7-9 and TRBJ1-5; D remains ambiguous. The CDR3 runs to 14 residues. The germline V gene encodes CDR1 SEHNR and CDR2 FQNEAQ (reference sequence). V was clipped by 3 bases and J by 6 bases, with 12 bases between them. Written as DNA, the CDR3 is TGTGCCAGCAGCTTTGGGAACACGGGTCAGCCCCAGCATTTT. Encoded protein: CASSFGNTGQPQHF.

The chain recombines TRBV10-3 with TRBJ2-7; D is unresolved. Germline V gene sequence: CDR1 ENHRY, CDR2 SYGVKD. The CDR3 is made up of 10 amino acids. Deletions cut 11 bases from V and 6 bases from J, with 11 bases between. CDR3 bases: TGTGCCCCTTCCCGATCCGAGCAGTACTTC. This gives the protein CAPSRSEQYF.

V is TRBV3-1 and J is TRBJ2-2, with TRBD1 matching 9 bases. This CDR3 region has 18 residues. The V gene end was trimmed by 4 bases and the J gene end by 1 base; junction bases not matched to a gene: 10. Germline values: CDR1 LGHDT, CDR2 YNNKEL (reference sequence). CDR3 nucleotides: TGTGCCAGCAGCCTTCCGGGACAGGGAGCCCTGAACACCGGGGAGCTGTTTTTT. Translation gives CASSLPGQGALNTGELFF. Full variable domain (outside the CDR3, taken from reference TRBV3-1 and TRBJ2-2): DTAVSQTPKYLVTQMGNDKSIKCEQNLGHDTMYWYKQDSKKFLKIMFSYNNKELIINETVPNRFSPKSPDKAHLNLHINSLELGDSAVYFCASSLPGQGALNTGELFFGEGSRLTVL.